This T cell receptor beta chain was recorded in a study of shared clonotypes between healthy human individuals. Overall study findings and caveats: Of the naive CD4 clonotypes, about 5% were shared across four donors.

Produced via immunoSEQ multiplex PCR; TCRdb's table is partial and in-frame only. The sample lists about 510,000 clones, about 95% occurring once. About this clone: Its antigen remains unknown.

This CDR3 has 15 amino acids. Losses at the gene ends were 7 bases for V and 8 bases for J; bases not matched to a gene: 12. Germline CDR1 MDHEN, CDR2 SYDVKM. The clonotype comes from a woman aged 25 to 45 in good health. This chain links TRBV28 with TRBJ2-3; 10 positions agree with TRBD2. The sample comprised naive CD4+ T cells sorted from blood. Indicated subset: CD45RA+ positively selected. CDR3 coding DNA: TGTGCCAGCACCATTAGCGGGAGGTCCGTTATTACGCAGTATTTT. The encoded protein is CASTISGRSVITQYF.